The T cell receptor (beta chain) under discussion was sequenced for a study of shared clonotypes between healthy human individuals (dated by TCRdb to 2019 to 2021). For the study in its entirety: The cohort comprised a couple of women and a few men aged 18 to 49 years. Per donor, leukapheresis produced somewhere between about 0.85 and 10 billion PBMCs. For each donor, CD4 naive and CD4 memory were each run on three plates, CD8 naive on two plates, and CD8 memory on one plate. To increase sequencing depth and limit assay-specific biases, different laboratories used diverse techniques to prepare libraries and sequence TCR repertoires. The study deeply sequenced blood TCR repertoires of five healthy adults to estimate repertoire size and the extent of clonotype sharing between individuals. Overall study results and their limits: Compared with non-shared clonotypes, clonotypes shared by all four sorted-subset donors had higher generation probabilities. Because the study included only a small number of donors, the genetic and exposure-history diversity represented was limited. Estimated clonotype richness was generally larger for naive than for memory subsets. Pairwise subsampling led to the expectation that sequencing depth would affect the degree of clonotype sharing among donors. When four donors were compared, the shared fraction of clonotypes was approximately 5% for naive CD4, around 3.6% for naive CD8, 2% to 2.5% for memory CD4, and roughly 0.43% for memory CD8. Rarefaction of sorted-subset datasets indicated incomplete sequencing despite the large sequencing depth. Sampling was restricted to blood, and TCR repertoires in tissue are likely to differ from TCR repertoires in blood.

The donors were healthy, HIV-negative adults with no recently reported acute infections or vaccinations. Every donor was a Caucasian adult residing in Nashville, Tennessee, USA. CD8 memory samples were composed of magnetically selected CD45RO+ cells combined with CCR7-negative CD45RA+ effector memory (TemRA) cells. Blood was collected by leukapheresis, and PBMCs were isolated by Ficoll-Histopaque density gradient centrifugation and then cryopreserved in liquid nitrogen vapor phase. Analytical flow cytometry was used to check the purity and quantity of each magnetically sorted T cell population. Genomic DNA was isolated from each sorted fraction and quantified by UV absorbance on a Nanodrop 2000c. TCR CDR3 regions were amplified from genomic DNA by multiplex PCR using the deep immunoSEQ assay. Extracted genomic DNA from each cell subset was distributed evenly across all wells of several immunoSEQ 96-well plates, and each plate was treated as a replicate. Each replicate PCR for sorted subsets received roughly 0.2 ug genomic DNA, equal to 30,000 or so T cell genomes. The purified libraries were quantified using a Qubit 3.0 fluorometer, sized with a Bioanalyzer 2100, and then quantified again using the KAPA Library Quantification kit. Every immunoSEQ 96-well plate was sequenced on a separate single-read 150-cycle Illumina NextSeq 550 flow cell. On the study's bioinformatics: Because the immunoSEQ output held only junctional sequences and lacked quality scores, the filtering could not match the filtering applied to full-length reads. Sequences were annotated with PyIR, a Python wrapper for IgBLAST v1.9, using IMGT germline references to assign V/J genes and CDR3. Reads were filtered out if the reads had weak V/J assignments (E-value above 1e-6), no CDR3, stop codons, out-of-frame junctions, or ambiguous translated residues. V3J clonotypes were defined by identical inferred V gene, J gene, and CDR3 amino acid sequence. Percentage overlap between repertoires was computed as shared unique clonotypes divided by the size of the smaller repertoire. RTK rarefaction, the Chao1 estimator, and Recon v2.1 estimates of unobserved clonotypes were used to assess repertoire richness. Generation probabilities were computed with OLGA for all TCRbeta clonotypes obtained by the gDNA method from several donors. TCRdb provides this immuneACCESS table in a form limited to in-frame rearrangements. Some clones are lacking; in checked studies, under half of them reflect an unresolved V gene, and why the rest are absent is not known. V and J calls and clone size are copied from that table; D and trimming were computed from the DNA. The sample table shows about 120,000 clones, and around 65% are seen once. Over 20% of the sample belongs to the ten largest clones.

The germline V gene provides CDR1 SQVTM and CDR2 ANQGSEA. The CDR3 has 13 amino acids, counting the end cysteine and phenylalanine. Solely the CDR3 DNA is kept, with 39 bases framed from the first base. From V the trimming removes 5 bases and from J it removes 5 bases, while the gene matches leave 5 bases of the junction unaccounted for. About this clone itself: It lacks a known antigen. It has no much larger one-base neighbor in the sample; base qualities were not kept.

This TCR derives from a young woman in good health. Specimen: memory CD8+ T cells sorted from blood. The cell subset or site tag for this specimen amounts to: CD45RO+ cells pooled with CCR7-negative TemRA cells. The rearrangement joined TRBV29-1 to TRBJ2-2, with 7 central nucleotides matching TRBD1. At the DNA level, the sequence is TGCAGCGTTTTCACAGGGGATACCGGGGAGCTGTTTTTT. This is translated as CSVFTGDTGELFF.